This TCR beta chain is drawn from a study of technical replicates of blood from several donors. TCRdb keeps only in-frame clones here, not all; method: immunoSEQ multiplex PCR. The sample shows 87,000 or so clones, around 92% of them seen only once. CDR1 and CDR2 from the germline V gene are MNHEY and SVGAGI. The V gene lost 5 bases and the J gene lost 4 bases, with 17 bases spanning the gap. The CDR3 runs 15 residues. The source of this sequence is a human donor in good health. This sequence joins TRBV6-5 and TRBJ1-2; TRBD1 is a possible D gene (5 bases). The material sequenced was T cells isolated from PBMCs. The CDR3 coding sequence is TGTGCCAGCAGTGCTTTCGGGACGGGGGGCTATGGCTACACCTTC. It translates to CASSAFGTGGYGYTF.